The 25 T cell receptor beta chains in this list originate from one sample, sequenced in a study of T cell changes during pregnancy in multiple sclerosis. Sequenced by immunoSEQ multiplex PCR; TCRdb stores in-frame clones only, minus some. Altogether 38,000 or so clones are present, 85% to 95% being singletons, with the ten largest covering over 0.4%. The sequencing here drew on CD4+ T cells from peripheral blood mononuclear cells, taken in the first trimester of pregnancy. The receptors come from a female donor with multiple sclerosis, enrolled in a pregnancy study.

This chain joins TRBV18 and TRBJ1-5; 10 bases are a match to TRBD1. V was pared by 5 bases and J by 6 bases, with 4 bases of the junction left unmatched. Germline V CDR1 and CDR2: KGHSH, LQKENI. This CDR3 spans 14 amino acids. DNA for the CDR3: TGTGCCAGCTCATGGACAGGGGGAGGTCAGCCCCAGCATTTT. Its protein product is CASSWTGGGQPQHF. Full variable domain (rest looked up from reference TRBV18 and TRBJ1-5): NAGVMQNPRHLVRRRGQEARLRCSPMKGHSHVYWYRQLPEEGLKFMVYLQKENIIDESGMPKERFSAEFPKEGPSILRIQQVVRGDSAAYFCASSWTGGGQPQHFGDGTRLSIL.

The rearrangement links TRBV27 to TRBJ2-1; 8 bases match TRBD2. Trimming cost V 7 bases and J 0 bases; bases outside gene matches: 20. CDR1 is MNHEY and CDR2 is SMNVEV in the germline V gene (reference sequence). This CDR3 region has 20 residues. The CDR3 is CASKPISGKSYRGSYNEQFF. CDR3 coding DNA: TGTGCCAGCAAACCTATTAGCGGGAAATCGTATCGGGGCTCCTACAATGAGCAGTTCTTC.

The rearrangement links TRBV7-9 to TRBJ1-1; D ambiguous. The germline V gene has CDR1 SEHNR and CDR2 FQNEAQ (reference sequence). V lost 4 bases and J lost 0, with 18 bases in between. CDR3 length: 17 amino acids. CDR3 residues: CASSSPPGQRMNTEAFF. CDR3 coding DNA: TGTGCCAGCAGCTCTCCGCCCGGGCAGCGGATGAACACTGAAGCTTTCTTT.

The chain is built from TRBV5-6 and TRBJ1-2; 8 positions match TRBD1. Germline V gene data show CDR1 as SGHDT and CDR2 as YYEEEE. The V and J ends lost 0 bases and 7 bases, in that order; junction bases with no gene match: 11. The CDR3 length is 16 residues. CDR3 loop: CASSLAWTGSPSGYTF. CDR3 nucleotides: TGTGCCAGCAGCTTGGCGTGGACAGGGTCCCCTTCTGGCTACACCTTC.

J is TRBJ2-1 and V is TRBV7-3; unclear D gene. V dropped 1 base and J dropped 0 bases, with 10 bases sitting between them. The CDR3 loop spans 16 amino acids. CDR1 SGHTA and CDR2 FQGTGA come from the germline V gene. The CDR3 coding sequence is TGTGCCAGCAGCTTAAGGCCTTTAAGCTCCTACAATGAGCAGTTCTTC. This translates into CASSLRPLSSYNEQFF.

The chain employs TRBV5-1 and TRBJ2-7; 10 bases map to TRBD2. J was trimmed by 3 bases and V by 1 base; bases with no gene match: 7. Germline CDR1 is SGHRS and CDR2 is YFSETQ. CDR3 length equals 16 residues. In DNA form, the CDR3 reads TGCGCCAGCAGCTTGCTGGCTAGCGGGAGTATCTACGAGCAGTACTTC. Translating gives CASSLLASGSIYEQYF.

V usage is TRBV11-2 and J usage is TRBJ1-1; a possible D gene is TRBD1 (6 bases). The CDR3 loop spans 13 amino acids. CDR1 and CDR2 from the germline V gene are SGHAT and FQNNGV. V was trimmed by 4 bases and J by 8 bases, leaving 14 bases between them. This CDR3 is CASSSGARGEAFF. CDR3 in DNA: TGTGCCAGCAGCTCCGGGGCCAGGGGCGAAGCTTTCTTT.

J is TRBJ1-1 and V is TRBV7-9; a possible D gene is TRBD1 (5 bases). Germline lookup yields CDR1 SEHNR and CDR2 FQNEAQ (reference sequence). The CDR3 extends over 16 amino acids. Trimming stripped 2 bases from V and 1 base from J, with 14 bases between. CDR3 protein: CASSLTGGKGNTEAFF. The CDR3 DNA sequence: TGTGCCAGCAGCTTAACTGGGGGGAAAGGGAACACTGAAGCTTTCTTT.

J is TRBJ2-1 and V is TRBV7-2, with 8 bases fitting TRBD2. CDR1 and CDR2 (germline): SGHTA, FQGNSA. This CDR3 comprises 14 residues. Germline trimming cut 0 bases from V and 9 bases from J; bases unmatched to any gene: 4. The CDR3 region has the DNA TGTGCCAGCAGCTTAGCGCTAAGCGGGGGTGAGCAGTTCTTC. Translated: CASSLALSGGEQFF.

The gene calls are TRBV28 and TRBJ1-3; the D is unclear. Germline lookup yields CDR1 MDHEN and CDR2 SYDVKM. This CDR3 is built from 16 residues. Trimming took off 8 bases at V and 4 bases at J, with 21 bases between the two ends. The CDR3, as DNA: TGTGCCAGCCTGAGAGGAGGACTTATCACAGGAAACACCATATATTTT. This codes for CASLRGGLITGNTIYF.

V and J are TRBV5-1 and TRBJ1-2; no definite D call. The CDR3 is made up of 13 amino acids. V was cut by 2 bases and J by 2 bases, with 7 bases left in between. Looked up from germline, CDR1 is SGHRS and CDR2 is YFSETQ. The CDR3 nucleotides read TGCGCCAGCAGCTTCTACGGGAACTATGGCTACACCTTC. It translates to CASSFYGNYGYTF.

The rearrangement uses TRBV2 and TRBJ2-1, with 8 nucleotides matching TRBD1. The CDR3 totals 16 residues. The germline V gene encodes CDR1 SNHLY and CDR2 FYNNEI. Trimming cost V 5 bases and J 0 bases; bases outside gene matches: 6. The CDR3 here is CASSSRTGSSYNEQFF. DNA of the CDR3: TGTGCCAGCAGTTCCCGGACAGGGAGCTCCTACAATGAGCAGTTCTTC.

The DNA for the CDR3 is TGTGCCAGCAGCTTGGAACAGGGCGCCTACGAGCAGTACTTC. This sequence encodes CASSLEQGAYEQYF. This rearrangement joins TRBV7-7 to TRBJ2-7; D is possibly TRBD1 (6 bases). This CDR3 is built from 14 residues. Germline loops: CDR1 SSHAT, CDR2 FNYEAQ (reference sequence). V was shortened by 3 bases and J by 2 bases, with 11 bases between the two germline ends.

CDR3 bases: TGTGCCAGCAGACCTGACAGGCCTGTCAATGAGCAGTTCTTC. As protein: CASRPDRPVNEQFF. This sequence joins TRBV2 and TRBJ2-1; D perhaps matches TRBD1 (6 bases). Germline assignment: CDR1 SNHLY and CDR2 FYNNEI. This CDR3 spans 14 amino acids. V was shortened by 6 bases and J by 6 bases, with 15 bases between the two germline ends.

This clone was observed a single time. The rearrangement links TRBV30 to TRBJ1-1; tentatively, D is TRBD1 (5 bases). CDR3 length: 13 amino acids. Germline V CDR1 and CDR2: GTSNPN, SVGIG (reference sequence). Trimming removed 5 bases at V and 0 bases at J, with 10 bases between. CDR3 sequence: CAWSREVNTEAFF. In DNA form, the CDR3 reads TGTGCCTGGTCCAGGGAGGTGAACACTGAAGCTTTCTTT.

This chain links TRBV19 with TRBJ1-5, with D possibly matching TRBD1 (6 bases). Germline V gene lookup returns CDR1 LNHDA and CDR2 SQIVND (reference sequence). This CDR3 has 14 residues. The V and J ends lost 8 bases and 6 bases respectively, with 17 bases between them. The CDR3 sequence is CASRNRDSAQPQHF. CDR3 in DNA: TGTGCCAGTCGCAACAGGGATTCGGCTCAGCCCCAGCATTTT.

The chain recombines TRBV19 with TRBJ2-1; TRBD1 matches at 10 bases. The trim removed 11 bases at V and 4 bases at J, leaving 11 bases unmatched. Germline CDR1 is LNHDA and CDR2 is SQIVND (reference sequence). The CDR3 spans 15 residues. The CDR3 DNA reads as TGTGCCTCTTCCTCCGGGACAGGGGAGTACAATGAGCAGTTCTTC. Protein: CASSSGTGEYNEQFF.

This sequence joins TRBV27 and TRBJ2-1; 11 bases map to TRBD2. CDR3 size: 15 residues. Germline trimming cut 5 bases from V and 9 bases from J; bases unmatched to any gene: 9. Per the germline V gene, CDR1 is MNHEY and CDR2 is SMNVEV (reference sequence). CDR3 sequence reads: CASSPLLAGVGEQFF. Written as DNA, the CDR3 is TGTGCCAGCAGTCCCCTACTAGCGGGAGTCGGTGAGCAGTTCTTC.

The chain employs TRBV5-5 and TRBJ1-2; tentatively, D is TRBD1 (6 bases). The CDR3 spans 15 residues. The V end was cut by 4 bases, the J end by 5 bases, with 18 bases between. Germline V gives CDR1 SGHKS, CDR2 YYEKEE (reference sequence). In DNA, the CDR3 is TGTGCCAGCAGCCCTCTTGCGGGGGGGCTGTATGGCTACACCTTC. Translation gives CASSPLAGGLYGYTF.

The rearrangement joins TRBV5-5 to TRBJ1-5; 10 bases are shared with TRBD1. V trimming: 4 bases; J trimming: 8 bases; junction bases outside the gene matches: 15. The V gene's germline CDR1 is SGHKS and CDR2 YYEKEE (reference sequence). The CDR3 runs to 17 residues. The CDR3 here is CASSTVPGTGVREPQHF. The CDR3 nucleotides are TGTGCCAGCAGCACGGTGCCCGGGACAGGGGTTCGGGAGCCCCAGCATTTT.

The chain carries TRBV19 and TRBJ2-7; the match to TRBD1 covers 9 bases. The CDR3 has 17 residues. CDR1 LNHDA and CDR2 SQIVND come from the germline V gene (reference sequence). Germline trimming cut 6 bases from V and 5 bases from J; bases unmatched to any gene: 17. Here the CDR3 DNA reads TGTGCCAGTAGCCGAAATCCGGGACAGGGAATTTATGACGAGCAGTACTTC. Its protein product is CASSRNPGQGIYDEQYF. Using reference TRBV19 and TRBJ2-7 for the parts outside the CDR3, the full variable domain is DGGITQSPKYLFRKEGQNVTLSCEQNLNHDAMYWYRQDPGQGLRLIYYSQIVNDFQKGDIAEGYSVSREKKESFPLTVTSAQKNPTAFYLCASSRNPGQGIYDEQYFGPGTRLTVT.

This rearrangement joins TRBV2 to TRBJ2-1; 8 nucleotides line up with TRBD1. The CDR3 loop spans 16 amino acids. Germline CDR1 and CDR2: SNHLY and FYNNEI. J gave up 4 bases and V 6 bases, and 11 bases lay outside the gene matches. Written as DNA, the CDR3 is TGTGCCAGCAGCCTCAGGGGGCAGTCCCGATACAATGAGCAGTTCTTC. Its protein product is CASSLRGQSRYNEQFF.

This clone has only a few counts. The genes are TRBV12-5 and TRBJ1-1, with TRBD1 matching over 8 bases. V shed 4 bases and J 9 bases; nucleotides not matched to a gene: 7. In germline, CDR1 is LGHNT, CDR2 FRNRAP. This CDR3 contains 13 residues. The CDR3 loop is CASGWDRNNKAFF. In nucleotides, the CDR3 is TGTGCTAGTGGTTGGGACAGGAACAATAAAGCTTTCTTT.

The rearrangement uses TRBV7-8 and TRBJ2-3; perhaps TRBD1 as D (7 bases). The V gene lost 4 bases and the J gene lost 5 bases, with 10 bases spanning the gap. Looked up from germline, CDR1 is SGHVS and CDR2 is FQNEAQ. The CDR3 covers 13 residues. The CDR3 region is CASSWQGGDTQYF. In DNA form, the CDR3 reads TGTGCCAGCAGCTGGCAGGGGGGAGATACGCAGTATTTT.

CDR3 residues: CASSFLTGQIYEQYF. Written as DNA, the CDR3 is TGTGCCAGCAGTTTTTTGACGGGACAGATCTACGAGCAGTACTTC. The J gene is TRBJ2-7, the V gene TRBV2; 7 bases fit TRBD1. Looked up from germline, CDR1 is SNHLY and CDR2 is FYNNEI. The CDR3 spans 15 residues. The V segment lost 5 bases and the J segment 3 bases; nucleotides outside the gene matches: 10.